The 5 T cell receptor beta chains listed next were all sequenced from one sample in a study of OX40 agonist ivuxolimab in advanced cancers. The data were produced by immunoSEQ multiplex PCR, yet TCRdb's version contains in-frame clones alone and is incomplete. The repertoire holds about 7,000 clones, with 76% as singletons. This sample comprised CD4+ or CD8+ T cells sorted from blood, obtained in a trial of the OX40 agonist ivuxolimab. The source of these receptors is an adult with an advanced solid tumor such as melanoma, head and neck, liver or kidney cancer.

This clone has just one count. The V gene is TRBV18, the J gene TRBJ2-7; D gene unclear. The germline V gene has CDR1 KGHSH and CDR2 LQKENI. The CDR3 has 12 amino acids. Trimming pared 4 bases from V and 4 bases from J, leaving 8 bases between. CDR3 nucleotides: TGTGCCAGCTCACAAGACTTGTACGAGCAGTACTTC. This encodes CASSQDLYEQYF.

The chain couples TRBV21-1 to TRBJ2-6. TRBV21-1 is marked as a pseudogene. This CDR3 has 18 residues. The CDR3 spells CASSNRTIFNSGANVLTF. DNA for the CDR3: TGTGCCAGCAGCAATCGTACGATTTTCAACTCTGGGGCCAACGTCCTGACTTTC.

The chain combines TRBV5-1 with TRBJ2-1; 10 bases are shared with TRBD1. After removal of 4 bases from V and 8 bases from J, the junction contained 9 bases not matched to a gene. This CDR3 comprises 15 residues. The V gene's germline CDR1 is SGHRS and CDR2 YFSETQ. CDR3 nucleotide sequence: TGCGCCAGCAGCCCTCGACAGGGGGCTATAGATGAGCAGTTCTTC. Translated: CASSPRQGAIDEQFF.

This clone was detected once. This sequence joins TRBV6-5 and TRBJ1-1; a possible D gene is TRBD1 (5 bases). V gave up 0 bases and J gave up 6 bases, with 11 bases separating them. Germline loops: CDR1 MNHEY, CDR2 SVGAGI. CDR3 size: 14 residues. CDR3 in amino acids: CASSYSGEGAEAFF. CDR3 in DNA: TGTGCCAGCAGTTACTCAGGGGAAGGGGCTGAAGCTTTCTTT.

The V gene is TRBV27, the J gene TRBJ1-6; D remains unclear. In germline, CDR1 is MNHEY, CDR2 SMNVEV (reference sequence). The CDR3 consists of 14 residues. V was shortened by 5 bases and J by 6 bases, with 11 bases between the two germline ends. The CDR3 loop is CASSGTQLNSPLHF. The DNA of the CDR3 is TGTGCCAGCAGTGGAACTCAACTTAATTCACCCCTCCACTTT.